The 5 T cell receptor beta chains given below trace back to one sample, sequenced in a study of T-cell memory formation after mild COVID-19. TCRdb reprocessed the 5' RACE reads via MiXCR and lists one record per CDR3 protein. The data show over 70,000 distinct CDR3 sequences, more than 10% seen once. Sequenced: PBMCs or a T cell subset sorted from them (not recorded which). These receptor sequences come from an adult woman who had mild COVID-19 (a few samples of this study predate the infection). Cell type and time point are not known.

This clonotype was picked up a small number of times. J is TRBJ2-5 and V is TRBV5-6, with TRBD2 matching 9 bases. This CDR3 has 19 amino acids. V lost 4 bases, J lost 0 bases, and 16 bases stayed unmatched. CDR1 SGHDT and CDR2 YYEEEE come from the germline V gene. For the CDR3, the DNA is TGTGCCAGCAGCCCCGTCGGCGGGAGGGCCGTGTCCCACCAAGAGACCCAGTACTTC. Translation: CASSPVGGRAVSHQETQYF.

The V call is TRBV12-3 or TRBV12-4, the J call TRBJ1-5; D call uncertain. The CDR3 is 14 residues long. V shed 3 bases and J shed 1 base, with 7 bases lying between them. In nucleotides, the CDR3 is TGTGCCAGCAGTTTGGGAGGGAGCAATCAGCCCCAGCATTTT. Translated: CASSLGGSNQPQHF.

The rearrangement joins TRBV20-1 to TRBJ2-2; 7 bases fit TRBD1. With 6 bases clipped from V and 5 bases from J, the junction kept 15 bases outside the gene matches. Germline V gene data show CDR1 as DFQATT and CDR2 as SNEGSKA (reference sequence). This CDR3 is 16 amino acids long. The CDR3 is CSAHSALQGITGELFF. CDR3 in DNA: TGCAGTGCGCACTCAGCGTTACAGGGGATAACCGGGGAGCTGTTTTTT.

The chain carries TRBV28 and TRBJ1-6; 8 nucleotides align to TRBD1. CDR3 length equals 18 residues. J lost 10 bases, V lost 6 bases, and 20 bases had no gene match. Germline V gene data show CDR1 as MDHEN and CDR2 as SYDVKM. The CDR3 sequence: CASRTWVGQGLRSSPLHF. The CDR3 coding sequence is TGTGCCAGCAGAACGTGGGTTGGACAGGGCCTTCGATCATCACCCCTCCACTTT. The whole variable domain, remainder taken from reference TRBV28 and TRBJ1-6, is DVKVTQSSRYLVKRTGEKVFLECVQDMDHENMFWYRQDPGLGLRLIYFSYDVKMKEKGDIPEGYSVSREKKERFSLILESASTNQTSMYLCASRTWVGQGLRSSPLHFGNGTRLTVT.

The sample holds a few counts of this clonotype. The chain links TRBV30 to TRBJ2-7, with 8 bases identical to TRBD1. The junction had 1 base not matched to a gene; V was cut back by 3 bases and J by 3 bases. The CDR3 consists of 12 residues. Germline V gene data show CDR1 as GTSNPN and CDR2 as SVGIG (reference sequence). The CDR3 sequence: CAWRGTGYEQYF. Here the CDR3 DNA reads TGTGCCTGGAGAGGGACAGGCTACGAGCAGTACTTC.